This T cell receptor (beta chain) was identified during a study of cytomegalovirus exposure and HLA in healthy donors. Across the whole study: When 350 to 500 donors were genotyped, over 80% of them were found to fall in the Caucasian-associated ancestry cluster.

Germline-derived CDR1 and CDR2 are SQVTM and ANQGSEA. This CDR3 comprises 12 residues. V gave up 3 bases and J gave up 5 bases; unmatched junction bases: 3. Study-level findings and limits: TCR beta sequences reportedly predicted most subjects' HLA-A and HLA-B alleles accurately. As immune exposure information, only CMV serostatus was available. In a later analysis, productive TCRs from donors in an Asian-associated ancestry cluster reportedly carried fewer N-insertions than the cohort mean.

It was with 60 Vbeta and 13 Jbeta primers that the PCR ran. TCRdb's table, derived via immunoSEQ multiplex PCR, lists solely in-frame clones and lacks some. Of more than 100,000 clones listed, over 70% are singletons. Points on this clone: What it binds is unknown.

Sample: PBMCs. The clonotype originates from a woman aged 40 to 50 in good health and CMV-seronegative. The chain is built from TRBV29-1 and TRBJ2-7, with 8 nucleotides matching TRBD1. The DNA for the CDR3 is TGCAGCGTTGACAGGGGGCCTCACGAGCAGTACTTC. The encoded protein is CSVDRGPHEQYF.